The 5 T cell receptor beta chains below were found in one sample sequenced in a study of shared clonotypes between healthy human individuals. Measured with immunoSEQ multiplex PCR; TCRdb has only the in-frame clones, and not every one. There are about 2.4 million clones in the sample; 90% to 95% occur only once, and 0.36% lies in the top ten. Material for sequencing was naive CD4+ T cells from PBMCs. Subset described: CD45RA+ positively selected. Receptors were obtained from a man aged 18 to 35 in good health. Some clones in this sample may be carry-over from other donors' samples.

This chain joins TRBV5-1 and TRBJ2-7; D remains unclear. V was cut by 0 bases and J by 0 bases, with 4 bases left in between. This CDR3 is 13 amino acids long. CDR1 and CDR2 from the germline V gene are SGHRS and YFSETQ. CDR3 protein: CASSLVYSYEQYF. CDR3 nucleotides: TGCGCCAGCAGCTTGGTTTACTCCTACGAGCAGTACTTC. Drawing the rest from reference TRBV5-1 and TRBJ2-7, the complete variable domain is KAGVTQTPRYLIKTRGQQVTLSCSPISGHRSVSWYQQTPGQGLQFLFEYFSETQRNKGNFPGRFSGRQFSNSRSEMNVSTLELGDSALYLCASSLVYSYEQYFGPGTRLTVT.

About this clone itself: Other DNA sequences in this sample translate to the same CDR3. The chain is built from TRBV10-3 and TRBJ2-7; D remains ambiguous. CDR1 is ENHRY and CDR2 is SYGVKD in the germline V gene. The CDR3 extends over 15 amino acids. The V end lost 0 bases, the J end lost 0 bases, and 9 bases lay between the germline ends. The CDR3 nucleotides read TGTGCCATCAGTGAGTCGCTGGGAAGCTCCTACGAGCAGTACTTC. Its protein product is CAISESLGSSYEQYF.

The genes are TRBV6-5 and TRBJ2-2; D not resolved. CDR1 is MNHEY, CDR2 SVGAGI, per germline. CDR3 size: 15 residues. Trimming stripped 0 bases from V and 4 bases from J, with 9 bases between. CDR3 coding DNA: TGTGCCAGCAGTTACTCTAGGCTACCCACCGGGGAGCTGTTTTTT. This codes for CASSYSRLPTGELFF.

The CDR3 is CASSLVRTAGDTHEQFF. CDR3 DNA sequence: TGTGCCAGCAGCTTGGTGAGGACGGCGGGAGATACACATGAGCAGTTCTTC. This chain uses TRBV7-9 with TRBJ2-1; TRBD2 aligns across 7 bases. The germline V gene has CDR1 SEHNR and CDR2 FQNEAQ (reference sequence). The CDR3 is made up of 17 amino acids. After removal of 3 bases from V and 8 bases from J, the junction contained 16 bases not matched to a gene.

The J gene is TRBJ2-3, the V gene TRBV5-1; TRBD2 matches 9 bases. Germline trimming cut 4 bases from V and 2 bases from J; bases unmatched to any gene: 8. The CDR3 length is 16 residues. CDR1 is SGHRS, CDR2 YFSETQ, per germline. In DNA, the CDR3 is TGCGCCAGCAGCCTAATGACTAGCGGAAACACAGATACGCAGTATTTT. Its translation is CASSLMTSGNTDTQYF.